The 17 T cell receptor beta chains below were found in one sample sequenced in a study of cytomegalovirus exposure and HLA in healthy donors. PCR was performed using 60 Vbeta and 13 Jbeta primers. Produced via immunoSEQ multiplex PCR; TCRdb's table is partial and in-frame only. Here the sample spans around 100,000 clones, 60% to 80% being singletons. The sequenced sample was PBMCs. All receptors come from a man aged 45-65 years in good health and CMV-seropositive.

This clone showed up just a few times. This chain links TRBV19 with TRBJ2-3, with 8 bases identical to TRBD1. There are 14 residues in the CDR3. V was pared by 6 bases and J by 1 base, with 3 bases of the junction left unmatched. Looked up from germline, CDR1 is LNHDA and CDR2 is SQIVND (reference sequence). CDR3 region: CASRLGQGTDTQYF. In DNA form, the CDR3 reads TGTGCCAGTAGGCTGGGACAGGGCACAGATACGCAGTATTTT.

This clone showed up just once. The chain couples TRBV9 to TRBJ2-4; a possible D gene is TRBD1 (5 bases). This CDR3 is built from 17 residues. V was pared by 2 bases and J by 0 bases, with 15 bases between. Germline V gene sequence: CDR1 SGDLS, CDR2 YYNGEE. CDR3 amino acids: CASSVSTGSLAKNIQYF. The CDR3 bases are TGTGCCAGCAGCGTTAGTACAGGATCCTTAGCCAAAAACATTCAGTACTTC.

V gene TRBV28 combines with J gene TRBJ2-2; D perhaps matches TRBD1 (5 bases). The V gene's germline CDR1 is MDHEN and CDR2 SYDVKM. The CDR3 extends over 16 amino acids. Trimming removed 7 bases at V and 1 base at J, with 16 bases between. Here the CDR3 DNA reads TGTGCCAGCAAGATACGCAGGGCTTTGAACACCGGGGAGCTGTTTTTT. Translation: CASKIRRALNTGELFF. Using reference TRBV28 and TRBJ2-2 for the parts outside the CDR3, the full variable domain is DVKVTQSSRYLVKRTGEKVFLECVQDMDHENMFWYRQDPGLGLRLIYFSYDVKMKEKGDIPEGYSVSREKKERFSLILESASTNQTSMYLCASKIRRALNTGELFFGEGSRLTVL.

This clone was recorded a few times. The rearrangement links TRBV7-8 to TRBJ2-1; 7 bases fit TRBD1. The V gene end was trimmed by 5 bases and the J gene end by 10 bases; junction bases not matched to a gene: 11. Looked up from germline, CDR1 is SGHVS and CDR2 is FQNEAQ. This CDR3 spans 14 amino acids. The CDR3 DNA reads TGTGCCAGCAGCCCCCGAGAGACAGGGTACGAGCAGTTCTTC. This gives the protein CASSPRETGYEQFF. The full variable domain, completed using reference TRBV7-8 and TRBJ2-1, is GAGVSQSPRYKVAKRGQDVALRCDPISGHVSLFWYQQALGQGPEFLTYFQNEAQLDKSGLPSDRFFAERPEGSVSTLKIQRTQQEDSAVYLCASSPRETGYEQFFGPGTRLTVL.

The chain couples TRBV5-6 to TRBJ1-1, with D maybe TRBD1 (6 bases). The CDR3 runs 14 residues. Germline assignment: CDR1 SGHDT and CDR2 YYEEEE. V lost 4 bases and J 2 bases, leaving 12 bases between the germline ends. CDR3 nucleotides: TGTGCCAGCAGCATAGGGGGGGATAACACTGAAGCTTTCTTT. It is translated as CASSIGGDNTEAFF.

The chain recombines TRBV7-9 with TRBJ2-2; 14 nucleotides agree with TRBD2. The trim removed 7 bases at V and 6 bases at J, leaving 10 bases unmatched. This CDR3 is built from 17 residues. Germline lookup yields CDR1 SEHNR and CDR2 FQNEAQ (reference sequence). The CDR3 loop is CASTREPGLAGAGELFF. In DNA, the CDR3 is TGTGCCAGCACCCGGGAACCGGGACTAGCGGGAGCCGGGGAGCTGTTTTTT.

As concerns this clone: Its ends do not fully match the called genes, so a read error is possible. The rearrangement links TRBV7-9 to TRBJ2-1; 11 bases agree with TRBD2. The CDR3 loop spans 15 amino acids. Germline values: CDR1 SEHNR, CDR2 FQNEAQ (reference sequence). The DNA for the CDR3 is TGTTCCAGCAGCTCCCTAGCGGGGGGAGTCTCTGAGCAGTTCTTC. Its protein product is CSSSSLAGGVSEQFF. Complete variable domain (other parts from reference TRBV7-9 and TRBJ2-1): DTGVSQNPRHKITKRGQNVTFRCDPISEHNRLYWYRQTLGQGPEFLTYFQNEAQLEKSRLLSDRFSAERPKGSFSTLEIQRTEQGDSAMYLCSSSSLAGGVSEQFFGPGTRLTVL.

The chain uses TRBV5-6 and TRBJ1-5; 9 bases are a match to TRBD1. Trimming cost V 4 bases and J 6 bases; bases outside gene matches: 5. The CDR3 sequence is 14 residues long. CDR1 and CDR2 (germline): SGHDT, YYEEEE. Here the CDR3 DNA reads TGTGCCAGCAGCCACAGGGGGCAAGGTCAGCCCCAGCATTTT. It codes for CASSHRGQGQPQHF.

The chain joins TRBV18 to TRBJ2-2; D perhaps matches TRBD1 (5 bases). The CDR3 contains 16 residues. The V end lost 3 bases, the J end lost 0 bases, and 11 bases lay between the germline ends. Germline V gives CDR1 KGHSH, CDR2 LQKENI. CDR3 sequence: CASSPSQGANTGELFF. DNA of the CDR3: TGTGCCAGCTCACCTAGCCAGGGCGCGAACACCGGGGAGCTGTTTTTT.

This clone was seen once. Here the CDR3 DNA reads TGTGCCAGCAGTTTATTCGCCGGGGCTAATGAAAAACTGTTTTTT. It codes for CASSLFAGANEKLFF. This chain connects TRBV28 to TRBJ1-4; D ambiguous. This CDR3 region has 15 residues. From germline, CDR1 is MDHEN and CDR2 SYDVKM. Trimming removed 1 base from V and 3 bases from J, with 9 bases in between.

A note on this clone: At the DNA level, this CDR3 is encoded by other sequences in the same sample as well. As DNA, the CDR3 is TGTGCCAGCAGTTTACTCTCCTACGAGCAGTACTTC. Translation gives CASSLLSYEQYF. V gene TRBV28 combines with J gene TRBJ2-7; D uncertain. The CDR3 contains 12 residues. V shed 2 bases and J shed 0 bases, with 2 bases lying between them. Germline values: CDR1 MDHEN, CDR2 SYDVKM.

The CDR3 protein is CASSRDFQETQYF. The CDR3 nucleotides read TGTGCCAGTAGCAGGGACTTCCAAGAGACCCAGTACTTC. This sequence joins TRBV19 and TRBJ2-5; D possibly corresponds to TRBD2 (6 bases). Germline V CDR1 and CDR2: LNHDA, SQIVND (reference sequence). This CDR3 is 13 amino acids long. V lost 6 bases and J 1 base, leaving 9 bases between the germline ends.

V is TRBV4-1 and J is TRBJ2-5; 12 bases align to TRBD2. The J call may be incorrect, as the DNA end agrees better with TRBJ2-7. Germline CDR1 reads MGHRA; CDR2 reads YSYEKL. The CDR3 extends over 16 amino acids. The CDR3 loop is CASSPRTSGIGDEQYF. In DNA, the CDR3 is TGCGCCAGCAGCCCTAGGACTAGCGGGATTGGCGACGAGCAGTACTTC.

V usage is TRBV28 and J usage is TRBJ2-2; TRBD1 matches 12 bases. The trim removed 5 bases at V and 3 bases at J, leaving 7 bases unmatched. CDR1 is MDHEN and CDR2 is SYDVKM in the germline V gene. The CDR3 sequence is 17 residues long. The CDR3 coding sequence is TGTGCCAGCAGTACAGCGGGACAGGGGGCGCACACCGGGGAGCTGTTTTTT. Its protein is CASSTAGQGAHTGELFF.

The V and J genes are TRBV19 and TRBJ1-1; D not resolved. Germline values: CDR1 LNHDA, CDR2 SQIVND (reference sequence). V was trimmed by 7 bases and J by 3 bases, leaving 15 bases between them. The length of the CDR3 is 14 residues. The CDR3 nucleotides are TGTGCCAGTACCCCTGGACGGGATCACACTGAAGCTTTCTTT. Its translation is CASTPGRDHTEAFF. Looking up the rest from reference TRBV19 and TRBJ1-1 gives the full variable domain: DGGITQSPKYLFRKEGQNVTLSCEQNLNHDAMYWYRQDPGQGLRLIYYSQIVNDFQKGDIAEGYSVSREKKESFPLTVTSAQKNPTAFYLCASTPGRDHTEAFFGQGTRLTVV.

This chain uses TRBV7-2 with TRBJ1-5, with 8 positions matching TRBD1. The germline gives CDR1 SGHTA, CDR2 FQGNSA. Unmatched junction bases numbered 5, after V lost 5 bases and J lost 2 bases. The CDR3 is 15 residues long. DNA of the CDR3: TGTGCCAGCAGCAGACAGGGGTGGGGCAATCAGCCCCAGCATTTT. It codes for CASSRQGWGNQPQHF.

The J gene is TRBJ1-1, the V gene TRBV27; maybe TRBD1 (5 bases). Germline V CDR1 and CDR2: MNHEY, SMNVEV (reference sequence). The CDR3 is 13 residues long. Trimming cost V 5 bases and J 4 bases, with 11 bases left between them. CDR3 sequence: CASSPGFLTEAFF. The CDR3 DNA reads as TGTGCCAGCAGTCCAGGGTTTCTCACTGAAGCTTTCTTT.